This record covers a single T cell receptor (beta chain). The sample comes from a study of blood T cell repertoires in COVID-19. At the level of the study: Sites across the United States, Italy and Spain contributed samples from acute and convalescent COVID-19. Nucleic acid was either cDNA or gDNA, and it came from T cells, B-cell-depleted T cells, or PBMCs.

Original data processing: The authors estimated nucleated cell counts from reference gene primer amplification. Some clones are missing from TCRdb's copy, which holds only in-frame ones; the method was immunoSEQ multiplex PCR. That table gives V, J and clone size, and the DNA gave D and trimming. The sample records 130,000 or so clones, about four fifths being singletons. This clonotype was obtained from a woman aged 80 or over with acute or convalescent COVID-19. The sequenced sample was peripheral blood.

The CDR3 reads CATSRDWNRVVPEQFF. The DNA of the CDR3 is TGTGCCACCAGCAGAGATTGGAACAGGGTAGTACCTGAGCAGTTCTTC. The V and J genes are TRBV15 and TRBJ2-1; possible D gene TRBD1, 6 bases. V shed 0 bases and J shed 9 bases, with 18 bases lying between them. This CDR3 is built from 16 residues. Germline-derived CDR1 and CDR2 are LNHNV and YYDKDF (reference sequence).